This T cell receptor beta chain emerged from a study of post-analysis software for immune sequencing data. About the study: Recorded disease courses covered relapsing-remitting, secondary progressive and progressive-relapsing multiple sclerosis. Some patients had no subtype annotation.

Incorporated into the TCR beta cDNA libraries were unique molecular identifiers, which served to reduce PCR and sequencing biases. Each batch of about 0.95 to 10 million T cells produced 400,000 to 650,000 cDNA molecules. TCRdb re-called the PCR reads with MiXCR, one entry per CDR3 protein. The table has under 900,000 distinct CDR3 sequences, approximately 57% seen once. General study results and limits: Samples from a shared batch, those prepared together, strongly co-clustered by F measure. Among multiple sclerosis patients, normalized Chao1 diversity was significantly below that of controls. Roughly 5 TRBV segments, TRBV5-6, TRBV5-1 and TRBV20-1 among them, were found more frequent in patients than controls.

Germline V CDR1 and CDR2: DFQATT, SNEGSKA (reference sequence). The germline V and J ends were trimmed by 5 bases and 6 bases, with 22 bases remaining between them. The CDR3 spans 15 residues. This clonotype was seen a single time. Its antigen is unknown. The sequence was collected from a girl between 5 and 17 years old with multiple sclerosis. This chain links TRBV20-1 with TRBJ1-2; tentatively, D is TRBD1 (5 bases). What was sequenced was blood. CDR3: CSAGKNRRDDHGYTF. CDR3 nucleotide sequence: TGCAGTGCTGGGAAAAACCGCAGGGATGACCATGGCTACACCTTC.